Sequencing of this T cell receptor (beta chain) was carried out in a study of graft-versus-host responses after intestinal transplantation. Turning to the study itself: Recipients had multivisceral, liver-intestinal, or isolated intestinal transplants. Once they had received anti-thymocyte globulin induction, all recipients took tacrolimus and steroids for approximately 3 years.

V lost 5 bases and J 6 bases, leaving 17 bases between the germline ends. This CDR3 region has 14 residues. The germline V gene has CDR1 MNHEY and CDR2 SMNVEV (reference sequence). About this clone: Antigen specificity is unknown.

The protocol was immunoSEQ multiplex PCR, while the TCRdb copy is restricted to in-frame clones and leaves out a portion. The data hold 95,000 to 110,000 clones, with 87% observed a single time. Study-level findings and limits: GvH clones were found in recipient marrow; some appeared first in ileum or blood. Graft-versus-host to host-versus-graft clonal ratios in allografts were high in patients with graft-donor T cell macrochimerism.

The J gene is TRBJ2-7, the V gene TRBV27, with D possibly being TRBD1 (6 bases). The sample consisted of unstimulated CD4+ T cells sorted from spleen or lymph node cells, taken before transplant. The receptor's source is a human donor who was the organ donor for an intestinal transplant. CDR3 DNA sequence: TGTGCCAGCAGTAAGGGCAGGGGAGTCTTCGAGCAGTACTTC. This gives the protein CASSKGRGVFEQYF.